The clone carrying this T cell receptor beta chain was counted a few times. The CDR3 end falls 3 residues outside the read, so it is completed with the germline J gene. Sequencing used immunoSEQ multiplex PCR; TCRdb keeps in-frame clones, though not all of them. The record shows about 60,000 clones for this sample, with no singletons present. This specimen belongs to a study of T cell clonality in common variable immunodeficiency. The CDR3 totals 15 residues. The germline V gene encodes CDR1 MNHEY and CDR2 SVGEGT. Heparinized whole blood, roughly 4.5 to 8 ml, came from each donor. J is TRBJ1-2 and V is TRBV6-2 or TRBV6-3; D gene uncertain. This clonotype was sampled from a person aged 18 to 70 in good health. Sequencing was carried out using peripheral blood mononuclear cells. CDR3 DNA, as far as it was read: TGTGCCAGCAGGGAGAGGGTCTCCCCCCTCTACGAG. The encoded protein is CASRERVSPLYE. The whole CDR3 sequence is CASRERVSPLYEYTF.